This T cell receptor beta chain was recorded in a study of T cell responses to AZD1222 COVID-19 vaccine (dated by TCRdb to 2020 to 2022). General notes on the study: A total of 230 or so trial participants underwent TCR sequencing, of whom around 200 received two doses of AZD1222 and about 25 received two doses of the MenACWY control vaccine. Trial participants were enrolled into age subgroups of 18-55, 56-69 and 70-plus years, which contained approximately 150, 28 and 58 TCR-sequenced participants, respectively. Paper-wide results and their limitations: CD4 TCRs associated with the vaccine covered the entire spike protein, and the dominant responses were in regions 160-218 and 743-854. Reportedly, almost half of the unique spike-specific TCRs recognized epitopes lying outside the regions that are mutated in the B.1.351 and B.1.1.7 variants. Most participants were white British and females outnumbered males, and the authors suggested that clonal diversity may have been underestimated. Conclusions about previously exposed vaccinees are limited, since just 5 to 7 AZD1222 recipients were seropositive for SARS-CoV-2 at baseline. No day 14 peak-response samples were available, so repertoires were characterized only after the peak T cell response. In the small 56-69-year group, the increase in depth fell short of significance, most likely because of low power. Spike-specific TCR breadth and depth rose significantly after two AZD1222 doses compared with day 0 and with MenACWY recipients.

This specimen's time point label, interpreted: about 28 days (+/-7) after the second vaccine dose. Because spike-specific TCR depth and breadth did not differ between the two schedules, AZD1222 recipients who got a second dose at roughly 4 weeks were pooled with those who got a second dose at roughly 12 weeks. The vaccinee samples were drawn from two UK trials, COV001 and COV002, one of which was a single-blind randomized controlled phase 2/3 trial testing AZD1222 (ChAdOx1 nCoV-19) in healthy adults. Trial participant PBMC samples were collected at day 0 and day 28 after the second dose for TCRbeta chain sequencing. The CDR3 regions of human TCRbeta chains were analyzed by immunosequencing. In the source study's methods: Repertoire TCRs were checked for matches against a reference library of SARS-CoV-2-specific TCRs that had been generated using the MIRA antigen-specificity platform. Breadth meant the fraction of unique TCRs that were SARS-CoV-2-associated, whereas depth meant the fraction of total T cells that were SARS-CoV-2-associated. Using the MIRA data, every spike-specific TCR was mapped to the spike region that the TCR reacted to and assigned to either a CD4 or a CD8 class. Log10-transformed breadth and depth values were compared by one-way ANOVA with Sidak's multiple comparisons tests. As stored in TCRdb, this immuneACCESS dataset retains in-frame rearrangements with V and J assigned. A fraction of the clones does not appear; measured against another copy, unresolved V genes explain less than half of the discrepancy, and the remainder lacks a known reason. V and J calls plus clone size are reproduced from that table; the DNA served to infer D and trimming. The sample records 190,000 or so clones, more than 75% of which are singletons. Roughly 26% of the sample rests with the top ten.

CDR1 SGHTA and CDR2 FQGNSA were looked up in the germline V gene. The CDR3 measures 13 amino acids from cysteine to phenylalanine. Only CDR3 DNA is held: 39 bases, read in frame from base 1. Cut back by 4 bases and 4 bases, the V and J ends lie 9 bases apart. As for this clone: The antigen it binds to is not known. No qualities accompany the bases; no much larger clone lies one base away.

The source material was peripheral blood, sampled 28 days after the second AZD1222 dose. The rearrangement joined TRBV7-2 to TRBJ2-3; the D call could be TRBD1 or TRBD2, with each sharing 5 bases. This TCR came from an adult who received the AZD1222 COVID-19 vaccine. The CDR3 protein: CASSSQGADTQYF. The sequenced DNA: TGTGCCAGCAGCTCTCAGGGAGCAGATACGCAGTATTTT.